Shown below are 27 T cell receptor beta chains from a single sample sequenced in a study of glioma-infiltrating T cells after dendritic cell vaccination. Here immunoSEQ multiplex PCR was the method, and the copy in TCRdb shows in-frame clones only, minus some. The data contain tens of thousands of clones, 80% to 85% of them seen just once; the ten biggest clones take up 5.5% to 8%. Indicated time point: after dendritic cell vaccination, including at tumor progression/relapse. The starting material was blood, obtained after dendritic cell vaccination. These receptors all come from a human donor with glioblastoma.

The V gene is TRBV9, the J gene TRBJ2-2, with a weak D call TRBD1 (6 bases). The germline gives CDR1 SGDLS, CDR2 YYNGEE. This CDR3 contains 17 residues. Trimming removed 0 bases from V and 5 bases from J, with 17 bases in between. CDR3: CASSVANPGAGTGELFF. DNA for the CDR3: TGTGCCAGCAGCGTAGCAAACCCAGGGGCAGGGACCGGGGAGCTGTTTTTT. Together with reference TRBV9 and TRBJ2-2, the CDR3 gives the full variable domain: DSGVTQTPKHLITATGQRVTLRCSPRSGDLSVYWYQQSLDQGLQFLIQYYNGEERAKGNILERFSAQQFPDLHSELNLSSLELGDSALYFCASSVANPGAGTGELFFGEGSRLTVL.

This clone was detected once. The J gene is TRBJ2-2, the V gene TRBV19; 7 bases align to TRBD1. V was clipped by 3 bases and J by 5 bases; unmatched bases: 12. The CDR3 spans 17 residues. The germline V gene has CDR1 LNHDA and CDR2 SQIVND (reference sequence). The CDR3 sequence is CASSMIGFRGNTGELFF. In DNA form, the CDR3 reads TGTGCCAGTAGTATGATAGGTTTCAGGGGGAATACCGGGGAGCTGTTTTTT.

This clone was detected once. The chain links TRBV25-1 to TRBJ2-3, with D perhaps TRBD1 (6 bases). The germline gives CDR1 MGHDK, CDR2 SYGVNS. This CDR3 contains 17 residues. V was clipped by 2 bases and J by 0 bases, with 15 bases between them. The CDR3 spells CASSEIGRGYSTDTQYF. The CDR3 nucleotides read TGTGCCAGCAGTGAAATCGGCAGGGGCTATAGCACAGATACGCAGTATTTT.

This clone came up a few times. The chain couples TRBV2 to TRBJ1-6; tentative D call: TRBD1 (5 bases). V was shortened by 3 bases and J by 8 bases, with 8 bases between the two germline ends. The CDR3 has 13 residues. CDR1 is SNHLY and CDR2 is FYNNEI in the germline V gene. CDR3 coding DNA: TGTGCCAGCAGTGAGTCCAGGGATTCACCCCTCCACTTT. Translated: CASSESRDSPLHF.

The chain joins TRBV19 to TRBJ2-1; D is ambiguous. There are 14 residues in the CDR3. Between the trimmed V and J ends, which lost 1 base and 4 bases, there was a span of 8 bases. Germline V gene sequence: CDR1 LNHDA, CDR2 SQIVND (reference sequence). The chain's CDR3 is CASSIGPVYNEQFF. The CDR3 region has the DNA TGTGCCAGTAGTATAGGTCCAGTTTACAATGAGCAGTTCTTC.

The genes are TRBV7-2 and TRBJ2-1; TRBD1 matches 9 bases. The V segment lost 0 bases and the J segment 8 bases; nucleotides outside the gene matches: 5. The CDR3 contains 15 residues. The germline gives CDR1 SGHTA, CDR2 FQGNSA. For the CDR3, the DNA is TGTGCCAGCAGCTTAGCCGGGACAGGGTCCCATGAGCAGTTCTTC. Its translation is CASSLAGTGSHEQFF.

This clone was observed once. The V gene is TRBV15, the J gene TRBJ2-7; a weak D match, TRBD1 (6 bases). V lost 0 bases, J lost 7 bases, and 13 bases lay in between. CDR1 and CDR2 from the germline V gene are LNHNV and YYDKDF (reference sequence). The CDR3 sequence is 14 residues long. The DNA of the CDR3 is TGTGCCACCAGCAGAGATCTCACAGGGTGGGAGCAGTACTTC. Its protein is CATSRDLTGWEQYF. The whole variable domain, filled in from reference TRBV15 and TRBJ2-7, reads DAMVIQNPRYQVTQFGKPVTLSCSQTLNHNVMYWYQQKSSQAPKLLFHYYDKDFNNEADTPDNFQSRRPNTSFCFLDIRSPGLGDTAMYLCATSRDLTGWEQYFGPGTRLTVT.

The rearrangement uses TRBV10-2 and TRBJ2-7; 7 positions agree with TRBD1. There are 14 residues in the CDR3. Germline trimming cut 4 bases from V and 6 bases from J; bases unmatched to any gene: 9. Germline V gives CDR1 WSHSY, CDR2 SAAADI. The CDR3 DNA reads as TGCGCCAGCAGTGTTGGACAGGTGGGGGCCGAGCAGTACTTC. Amino acid sequence: CASSVGQVGAEQYF.

The V and J genes are TRBV2 and TRBJ2-7, with 10 bases that match TRBD2. Trimming removed 2 bases from V and 4 bases from J; junction bases left unmatched: 5. CDR1 SNHLY and CDR2 FYNNEI come from the germline V gene. The CDR3 is 15 amino acids. The CDR3 DNA follows: TGTGCCAGCAGTGAATGGGCTAGCGGGAGTTACGAGCAGTACTTC. It codes for CASSEWASGSYEQYF.

The chain combines TRBV4-2 with TRBJ1-5; TRBD1 matches 7 bases. Germline lookup yields CDR1 LGHNA and CDR2 YNFKEQ. CDR3 size: 16 residues. V shed 1 base, J shed 7 bases, and the junction held 10 bases outside the gene matches. CDR3 DNA: TGTGCCAGCAGCCAAGGTCAACAGGGGCCTGGGCAGCCCCAGCATTTT. Translation gives CASSQGQQGPGQPQHF.

The chain couples TRBV6-1 to TRBJ1-2; D might be TRBD1 (5 bases). Trimming removed 1 base at V and 6 bases at J, with 18 bases between. The CDR3 is 16 amino acids. Per germline, CDR1 MNHNS and CDR2 SASEGT. The CDR3 nucleotides are TGTGCCAGCAGTGAAGGGCATGGGCAGGGCATCGATGGCTACACCTTC. Translation: CASSEGHGQGIDGYTF.

The genes are TRBV5-1 and TRBJ1-6; 8 bases agree with TRBD1. Germline lookup yields CDR1 SGHRS and CDR2 YFSETQ. J lost 8 bases, V lost 5 bases, and 6 bases had no gene match. CDR3 length equals 14 residues. CDR3 in DNA: TGCGCCAGCAGATGGACAGGGAAGGATTCACCCCTCCACTTT. It yields the protein CASRWTGKDSPLHF.

The rearrangement joins TRBV6-5 to TRBJ1-1; unclear D gene. The germline CDR1 and CDR2 sequences are MNHEY and SVGAGI. This CDR3 is 15 amino acids long. V was clipped by 0 bases and J by 1 base, with 9 bases between them. As DNA, the CDR3 is TGTGCCAGCAGTTACTCGAATAGAGGGAACACTGAAGCTTTCTTT. It specifies CASSYSNRGNTEAFF.

The chain links TRBV19 to TRBJ2-1; weak D call: TRBD1 (6 bases). Trimming left V 5 bases short and J 6 bases short, with 20 bases between. Germline V gene data show CDR1 as LNHDA and CDR2 as SQIVND (reference sequence). The CDR3 length is 16 residues. The CDR3 spells CASSLRGGAAFNEQFF. DNA of the CDR3: TGTGCCAGTAGTCTAAGAGGGGGAGCGGCCTTCAATGAGCAGTTCTTC.

The V call is TRBV30, the J call TRBJ2-5; D is perhaps TRBD1 (6 bases). Trimming removed 1 base at V and 8 bases at J, with 20 bases between. The CDR3 totals 15 residues. Germline CDR1 reads GTSNPN; CDR2 reads SVGIG (reference sequence). CDR3 sequence: CAWSDPGTPRETQYF. The CDR3 nucleotides read TGTGCCTGGAGTGACCCCGGGACACCAAGGGAAACCCAGTACTTC. The variable domain in full, completed from reference TRBV30 and TRBJ2-5, reads SQTIHQWPATLVQPVGSPLSLECTVEGTSNPNLYWYRQAAGRGLQLLFYSVGIGQISSEVPQNLSASRPQDRQFILSSKKLLLSDSGFYLCAWSDPGTPRETQYFGPGTRLLVL.

The J gene is TRBJ2-2, the V gene TRBV4-3; 9 bases match TRBD2. Germline CDR1 reads LGHNA; CDR2 reads YSLEER. The CDR3 runs 16 residues. The V gene end was trimmed by 4 bases and the J gene end by 1 base; junction bases not matched to a gene: 4. CDR3 DNA sequence: TGCGCCAGCAGCCGGGCGGGGGGGATGAACACCGGGGAGCTGTTTTTT. Its translation is CASSRAGGMNTGELFF.

The chain carries TRBV18 and TRBJ2-2; 7 bases are shared with TRBD2. V lost 2 bases to trimming and J lost 5 bases; unmatched junction nucleotides: 11. The germline V gene encodes CDR1 KGHSH and CDR2 LQKENI. The CDR3 length is 17 residues. The CDR3 loop is CASSPGARGTGTGELFF. CDR3 DNA sequence: TGTGCCAGCTCACCAGGGGCGCGGGGGACCGGGACCGGGGAGCTGTTTTTT.

This clone was counted once. The J gene is TRBJ2-1, the V gene TRBV4-3; 8 bases align to TRBD2. The germline V gene has CDR1 LGHNA and CDR2 YSLEER. This CDR3 contains 16 residues. V shed 0 bases and J 2 bases; nucleotides not matched to a gene: 3. CDR3 amino acids: CASSQDGGGAYNEQFF. The CDR3 coding sequence is TGCGCCAGCAGCCAAGACGGGGGGGGCGCCTACAATGAGCAGTTCTTC.

This chain connects TRBV14 to TRBJ1-1, with 9 bases identical to TRBD1. The germline V gene has CDR1 SGHDN and CDR2 FVKESK. The CDR3 sequence is 15 residues long. V lost 0 bases, J lost 3 bases, and 2 bases stayed unmatched. CDR3 residues: CASSQDGTGHTEAFF. The CDR3 DNA sequence: TGTGCCAGCAGCCAAGATGGGACAGGGCACACTGAAGCTTTCTTT.

The chain recombines TRBV6-6 with TRBJ2-3, with 8 bases fitting TRBD1. CDR1 and CDR2 from the germline V gene are MNHNY and SVGAGI (reference sequence). The CDR3 sequence is 15 residues long. Trimming removed 2 bases from V and 4 bases from J; junction bases left unmatched: 5. CDR3 sequence: CASSYVGQGADTQYF. CDR3 DNA sequence: TGTGCCAGCAGTTACGTTGGACAGGGCGCAGATACGCAGTATTTT.

A note on this clone: Other DNA sequences in this specimen translate into the identical CDR3. The chain links TRBV2 to TRBJ2-3; 8 bases map to TRBD1. V trimming: 8 bases; J trimming: 2 bases; junction bases outside the gene matches: 6. Germline CDR1 reads SNHLY; CDR2 reads FYNNEI. This CDR3 spans 14 amino acids. The CDR3 DNA sequence: TGTGCCAGCCGTCAGGACAGGGTCACAGATACGCAGTATTTT. This encodes CASRQDRVTDTQYF.

The DNA for the CDR3 is TGTGCCAGCAGCGTAGACGGGGGGGTCTACAATGAGCAGTTCTTC. Amino acids: CASSVDGGVYNEQFF. The gene calls are TRBV9 and TRBJ2-1; 8 bases line up with TRBD2. V gave up 0 bases and J gave up 3 bases; unmatched junction bases: 2. CDR3 size: 15 residues. CDR1 and CDR2 from the germline V gene are SGDLS and YYNGEE. The variable domain in full, with the rest retrieved from reference TRBV9 and TRBJ2-1, is DSGVTQTPKHLITATGQRVTLRCSPRSGDLSVYWYQQSLDQGLQFLIQYYNGEERAKGNILERFSAQQFPDLHSELNLSSLELGDSALYFCASSVDGGVYNEQFFGPGTRLTVL.

The V gene is TRBV7-9, the J gene TRBJ2-2; 7 nucleotides match TRBD2. The ends lost 2 bases at V and 5 bases at J; junction bases unmatched: 2. CDR1 is SEHNR and CDR2 is FQNEAQ in the germline V gene (reference sequence). The CDR3 spans 14 residues. DNA of the CDR3: TGTGCCAGCAGCTTAAGCGGGGAGACCGGGGAGCTGTTTTTT. Its protein product is CASSLSGETGELFF.

The gene calls are TRBV6-5 and TRBJ1-2, with a possible D match to TRBD1 (5 bases). Trimming cost V 6 bases and J 2 bases, with 13 bases left between them. The CDR3 contains 14 residues. CDR1 is MNHEY and CDR2 is SVGAGI in the germline V gene. In nucleotides, the CDR3 is TGTGCCAGCAGGCTCGGGGGGTCAAACTATGGCTACACCTTC. Protein sequence: CASRLGGSNYGYTF.

The chain links TRBV30 to TRBJ2-7; 12 bases match TRBD1. Germline V CDR1 and CDR2: GTSNPN, SVGIG (reference sequence). CDR3 length: 11 residues. Unmatched junction bases numbered 2, after V lost 3 bases and J lost 11 bases. CDR3 coding DNA: TGTGCCTGGAGGGGACAGGGGGCAGAGTACTTC. It encodes CAWRGQGAEYF.

The V gene is TRBV5-4, the J gene TRBJ2-5; 16 nucleotides match TRBD2. V was pared by 4 bases and J by 5 bases, with 5 bases of the junction left unmatched. CDR1 and CDR2 (germline): SGHNT, YYREEE (reference sequence). The CDR3 has 16 residues. CDR3 DNA: TGTGCCAGCAGCGGGACTAGCGGGGGGGCCGTTGAGACCCAGTACTTC. Its protein product is CASSGTSGGAVETQYF.

The rearrangement links TRBV4-3 to TRBJ2-7, with 7 bases lining up with TRBD1. The CDR3 is made up of 14 amino acids. V was pared by 1 base and J by 0 bases, with 0 bases of the junction left unmatched. The germline gives CDR1 LGHNA, CDR2 YSLEER. CDR3 loop: CASSQGDSSYEQYF. CDR3 coding DNA: TGCGCCAGCAGCCAAGGGGACAGCTCCTACGAGCAGTACTTC.